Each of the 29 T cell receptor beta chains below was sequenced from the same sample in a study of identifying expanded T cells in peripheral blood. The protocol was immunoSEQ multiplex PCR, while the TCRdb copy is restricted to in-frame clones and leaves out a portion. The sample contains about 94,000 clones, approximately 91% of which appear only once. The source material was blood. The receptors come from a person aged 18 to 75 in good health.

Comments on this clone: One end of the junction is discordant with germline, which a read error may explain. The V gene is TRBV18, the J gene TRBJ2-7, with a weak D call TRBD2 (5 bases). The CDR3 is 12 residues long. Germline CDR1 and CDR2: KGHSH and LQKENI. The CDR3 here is CASSPTEAKPHF. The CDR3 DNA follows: TGTGCCAGCTCACCAACGGAGGCAAAACCGCACTTC.

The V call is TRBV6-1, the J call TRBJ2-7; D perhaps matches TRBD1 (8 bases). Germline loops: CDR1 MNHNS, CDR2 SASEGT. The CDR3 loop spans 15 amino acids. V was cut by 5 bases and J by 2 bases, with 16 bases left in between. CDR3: CASSILQGGTYEQYF. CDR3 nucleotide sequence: TGTGCCAGCAGTATCCTACAGGGGGGGACCTACGAGCAGTACTTC.

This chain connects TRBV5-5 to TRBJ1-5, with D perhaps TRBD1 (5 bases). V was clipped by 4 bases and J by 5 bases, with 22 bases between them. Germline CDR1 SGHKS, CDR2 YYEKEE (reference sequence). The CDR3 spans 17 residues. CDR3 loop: CASSLAARDSRDQPQHF. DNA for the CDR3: TGTGCCAGCAGCCTAGCTGCCCGGGACTCACGGGATCAGCCCCAGCATTTT.

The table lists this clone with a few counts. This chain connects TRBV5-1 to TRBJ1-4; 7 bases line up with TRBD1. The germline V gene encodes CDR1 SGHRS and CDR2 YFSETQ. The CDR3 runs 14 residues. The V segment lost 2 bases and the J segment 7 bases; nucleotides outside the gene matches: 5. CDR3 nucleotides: TGCGCCAGCAGCTTCGAGGGGGCAAGTGAAAAACTGTTTTTT. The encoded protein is CASSFEGASEKLFF.

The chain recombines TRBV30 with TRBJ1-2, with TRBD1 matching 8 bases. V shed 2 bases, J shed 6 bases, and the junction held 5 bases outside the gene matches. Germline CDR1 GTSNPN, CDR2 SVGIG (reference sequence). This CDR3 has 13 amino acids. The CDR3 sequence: CAWSRQGKNGYTF. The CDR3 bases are TGTGCCTGGAGTCGACAGGGGAAAAATGGCTACACCTTC.

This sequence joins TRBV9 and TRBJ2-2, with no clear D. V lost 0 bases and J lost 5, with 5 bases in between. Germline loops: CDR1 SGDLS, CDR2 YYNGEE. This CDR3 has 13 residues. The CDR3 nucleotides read TGTGCCAGCAGCGTAGTTCGTACCGGGGAGCTGTTTTTT. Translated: CASSVVRTGELFF.

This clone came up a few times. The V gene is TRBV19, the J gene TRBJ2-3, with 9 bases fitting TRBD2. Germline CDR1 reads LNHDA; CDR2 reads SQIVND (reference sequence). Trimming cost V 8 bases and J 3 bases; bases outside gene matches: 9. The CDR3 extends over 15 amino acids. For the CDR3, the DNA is TGTGCCAGTTGTACCGGCGGGAGGGGAACAGATACGCAGTATTTT. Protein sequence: CASCTGGRGTDTQYF.

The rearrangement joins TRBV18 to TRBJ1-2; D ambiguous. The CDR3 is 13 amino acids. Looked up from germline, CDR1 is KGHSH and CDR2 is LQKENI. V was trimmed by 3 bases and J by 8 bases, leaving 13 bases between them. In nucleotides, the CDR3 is TGTGCCAGCTCACCGGCAAGGGATGCCGGCTACACCTTC. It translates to CASSPARDAGYTF.

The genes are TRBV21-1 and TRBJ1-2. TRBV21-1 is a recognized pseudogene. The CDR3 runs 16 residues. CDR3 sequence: CASSKGGPGPPIGYTF. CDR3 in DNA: TGTGCCAGCAGCAAAGGAGGGCCGGGGCCCCCTATTGGCTACACCTTC.

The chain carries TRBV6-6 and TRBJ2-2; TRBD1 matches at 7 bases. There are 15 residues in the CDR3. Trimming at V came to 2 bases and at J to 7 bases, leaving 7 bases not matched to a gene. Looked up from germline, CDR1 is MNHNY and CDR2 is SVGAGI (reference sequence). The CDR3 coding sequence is TGTGCCAGCAGTTACCCGACAGGGCACGACGGGGAGCTGTTTTTT. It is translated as CASSYPTGHDGELFF.

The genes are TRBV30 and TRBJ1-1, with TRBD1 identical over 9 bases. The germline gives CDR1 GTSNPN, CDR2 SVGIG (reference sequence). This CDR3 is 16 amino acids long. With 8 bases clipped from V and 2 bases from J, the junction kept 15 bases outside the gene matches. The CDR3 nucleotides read TGTGCCCGGGACAAACCCAACAGGGGGCGAAACACTGAAGCTTTCTTT. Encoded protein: CARDKPNRGRNTEAFF.

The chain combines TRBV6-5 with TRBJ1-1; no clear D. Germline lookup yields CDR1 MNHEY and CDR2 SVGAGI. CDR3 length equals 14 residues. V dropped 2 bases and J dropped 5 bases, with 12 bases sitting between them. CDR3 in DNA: TGTGCCAGCAGTTACGCAAGGCCTGGGACTGAAGCTTTCTTT. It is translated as CASSYARPGTEAFF.

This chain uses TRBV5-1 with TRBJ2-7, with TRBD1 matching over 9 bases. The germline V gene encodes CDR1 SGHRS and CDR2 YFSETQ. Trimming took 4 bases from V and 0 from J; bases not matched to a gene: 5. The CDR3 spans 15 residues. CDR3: CASSRQGESSYEQYF. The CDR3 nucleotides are TGCGCCAGCAGCCGACAGGGGGAAAGCTCCTACGAGCAGTACTTC.

CDR3: CASSFTTGTSTDTQYF. Written as DNA, the CDR3 is TGTGCCAGCAGCTTCACCACGGGGACTAGCACAGATACGCAGTATTTT. The chain joins TRBV5-4 to TRBJ2-3, with D tentatively TRBD2 (6 bases). Trimming stripped 2 bases from V and 0 bases from J, with 13 bases between. CDR1 and CDR2 (germline): SGHNT, YYREEE (reference sequence). This CDR3 comprises 16 residues.

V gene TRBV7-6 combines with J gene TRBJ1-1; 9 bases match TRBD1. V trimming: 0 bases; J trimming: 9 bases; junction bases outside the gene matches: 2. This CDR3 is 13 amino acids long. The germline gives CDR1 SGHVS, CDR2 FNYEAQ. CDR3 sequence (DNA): TGTGCCAGCAGCTTAGCCGGGACAGGGAAAGCTTTCTTT. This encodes CASSLAGTGKAFF.

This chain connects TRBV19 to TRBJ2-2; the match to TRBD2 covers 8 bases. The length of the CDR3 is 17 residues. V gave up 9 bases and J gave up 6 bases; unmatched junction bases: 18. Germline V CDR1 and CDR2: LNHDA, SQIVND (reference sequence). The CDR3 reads CASSGRSGTMVAGELFF. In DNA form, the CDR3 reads TGTGCCAGCAGCGGGAGATCAGGGACCATGGTCGCCGGGGAGCTGTTTTTT. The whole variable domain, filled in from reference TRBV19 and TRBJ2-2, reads DGGITQSPKYLFRKEGQNVTLSCEQNLNHDAMYWYRQDPGQGLRLIYYSQIVNDFQKGDIAEGYSVSREKKESFPLTVTSAQKNPTAFYLCASSGRSGTMVAGELFFGEGSRLTVL.

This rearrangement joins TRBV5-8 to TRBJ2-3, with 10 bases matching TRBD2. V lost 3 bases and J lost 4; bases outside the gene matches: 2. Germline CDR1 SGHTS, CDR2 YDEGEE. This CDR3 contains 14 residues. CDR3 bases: TGTGCCAGCAGCTCAGCGGGAGGGGCAGATACGCAGTATTTT. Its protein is CASSSAGGADTQYF.

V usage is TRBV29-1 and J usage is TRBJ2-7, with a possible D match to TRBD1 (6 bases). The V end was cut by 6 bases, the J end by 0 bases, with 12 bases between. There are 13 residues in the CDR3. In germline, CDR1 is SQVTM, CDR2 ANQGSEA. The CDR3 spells CSVRGIASYEQYF. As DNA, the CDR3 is TGCAGCGTGAGGGGGATTGCCTCCTACGAGCAGTACTTC.

The CDR3 is CASSLGRGAFNEQFF. The CDR3 bases are TGTGCCAGCAGCTTGGGGCGGGGGGCCTTTAATGAGCAGTTCTTC. The V gene is TRBV7-2, the J gene TRBJ2-1, with 8 bases aligning to TRBD2. V was clipped by 3 bases and J by 7 bases; unmatched bases: 8. Germline V lookup: CDR1 SGHTA, CDR2 FQGNSA. The CDR3 has 15 residues.

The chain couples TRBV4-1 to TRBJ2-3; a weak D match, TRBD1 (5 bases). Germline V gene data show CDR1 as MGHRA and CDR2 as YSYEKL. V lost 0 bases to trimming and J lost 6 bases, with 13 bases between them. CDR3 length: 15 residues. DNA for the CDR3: TGCGCCAGCAGCCAAGATCAGGGCGAGTGGGATACGCAGTATTTT. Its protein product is CASSQDQGEWDTQYF.

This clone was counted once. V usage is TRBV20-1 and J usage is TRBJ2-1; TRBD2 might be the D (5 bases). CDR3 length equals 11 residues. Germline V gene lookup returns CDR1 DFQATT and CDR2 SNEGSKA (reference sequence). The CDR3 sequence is CSPGLVGEQFF. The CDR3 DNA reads TGCAGCCCAGGACTGGTTGGTGAGCAGTTCTTC.

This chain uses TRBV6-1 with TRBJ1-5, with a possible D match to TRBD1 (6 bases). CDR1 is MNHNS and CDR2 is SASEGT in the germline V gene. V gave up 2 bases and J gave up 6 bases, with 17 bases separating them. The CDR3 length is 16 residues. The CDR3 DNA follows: TGTGCCAGCAGTGAATTTAGTGTTCGGGGGCGTCAGCCCCAGCATTTT. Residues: CASSEFSVRGRQPQHF.

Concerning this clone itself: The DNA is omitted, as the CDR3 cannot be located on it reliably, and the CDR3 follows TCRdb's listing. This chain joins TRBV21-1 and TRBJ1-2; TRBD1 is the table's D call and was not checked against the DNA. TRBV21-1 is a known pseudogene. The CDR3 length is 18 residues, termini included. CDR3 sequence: CASSKGRFGQGANYGYTF.

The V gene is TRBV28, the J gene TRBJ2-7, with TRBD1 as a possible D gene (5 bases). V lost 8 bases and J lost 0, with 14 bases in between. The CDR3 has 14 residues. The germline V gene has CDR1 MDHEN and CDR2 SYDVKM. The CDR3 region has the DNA TGTGCCAGCGAGAACTCAGGGATCTCCTACGAGCAGTACTTC. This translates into CASENSGISYEQYF.

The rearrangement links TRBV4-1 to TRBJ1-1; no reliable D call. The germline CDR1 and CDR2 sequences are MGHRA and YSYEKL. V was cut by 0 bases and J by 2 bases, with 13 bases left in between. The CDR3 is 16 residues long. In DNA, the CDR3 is TGCGCCAGCAGCCAAGAATCTATAAGCTTAAACACTGAAGCTTTCTTT. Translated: CASSQESISLNTEAFF.

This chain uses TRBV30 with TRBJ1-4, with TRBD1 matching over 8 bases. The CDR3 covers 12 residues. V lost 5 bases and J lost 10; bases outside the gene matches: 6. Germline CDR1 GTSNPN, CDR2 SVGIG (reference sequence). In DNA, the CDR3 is TGTGCCTGGGGACAGGGTCTAGGAAAACTGTTTTTT. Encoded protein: CAWGQGLGKLFF. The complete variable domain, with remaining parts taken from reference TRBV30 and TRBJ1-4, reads SQTIHQWPATLVQPVGSPLSLECTVEGTSNPNLYWYRQAAGRGLQLLFYSVGIGQISSEVPQNLSASRPQDRQFILSSKKLLLSDSGFYLCAWGQGLGKLFFGSGTQLSVL.

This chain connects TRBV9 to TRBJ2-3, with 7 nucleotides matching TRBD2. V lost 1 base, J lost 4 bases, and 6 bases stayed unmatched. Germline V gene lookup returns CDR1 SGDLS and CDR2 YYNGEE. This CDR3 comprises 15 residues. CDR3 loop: CASSVWGRVPDTQYF. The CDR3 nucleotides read TGTGCCAGCAGCGTATGGGGGAGGGTCCCAGATACGCAGTATTTT. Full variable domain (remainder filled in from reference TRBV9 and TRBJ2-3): DSGVTQTPKHLITATGQRVTLRCSPRSGDLSVYWYQQSLDQGLQFLIQYYNGEERAKGNILERFSAQQFPDLHSELNLSSLELGDSALYFCASSVWGRVPDTQYFGPGTRLTVL.

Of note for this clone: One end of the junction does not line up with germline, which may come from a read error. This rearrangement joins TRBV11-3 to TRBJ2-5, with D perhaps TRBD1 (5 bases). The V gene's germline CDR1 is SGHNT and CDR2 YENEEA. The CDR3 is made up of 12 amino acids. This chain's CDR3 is CASSLERQLQDF. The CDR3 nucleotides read TGTGCCAGCAGCTTAGAAAGACAGCTCCAAGACTTC.

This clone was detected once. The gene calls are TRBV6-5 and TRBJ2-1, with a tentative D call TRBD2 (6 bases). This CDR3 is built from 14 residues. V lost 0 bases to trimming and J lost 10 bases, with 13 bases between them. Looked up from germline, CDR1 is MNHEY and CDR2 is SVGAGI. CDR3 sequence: CASSYSMGGEEQFF. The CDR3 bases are TGTGCCAGCAGTTACTCGATGGGCGGGGAAGAGCAGTTCTTC.